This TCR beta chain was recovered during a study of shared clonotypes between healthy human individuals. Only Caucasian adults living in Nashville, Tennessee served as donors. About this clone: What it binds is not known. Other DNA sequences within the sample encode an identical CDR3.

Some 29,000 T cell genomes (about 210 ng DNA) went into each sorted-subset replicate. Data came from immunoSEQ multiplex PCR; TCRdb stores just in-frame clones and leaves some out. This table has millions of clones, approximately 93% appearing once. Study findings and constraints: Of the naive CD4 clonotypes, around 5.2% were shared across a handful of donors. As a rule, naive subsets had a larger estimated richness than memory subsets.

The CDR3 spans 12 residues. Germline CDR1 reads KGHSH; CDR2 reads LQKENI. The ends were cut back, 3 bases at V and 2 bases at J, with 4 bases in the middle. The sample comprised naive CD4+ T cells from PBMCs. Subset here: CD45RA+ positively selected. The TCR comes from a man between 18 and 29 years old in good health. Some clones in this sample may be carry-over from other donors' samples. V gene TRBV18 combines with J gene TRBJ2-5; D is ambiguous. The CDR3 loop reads CASSPDQETQYF. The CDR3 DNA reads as TGTGCCAGCTCACCTGATCAAGAGACCCAGTACTTC.